This TCR beta chain was retrieved from a study of cytomegalovirus exposure and HLA in healthy donors. Study-level background: Within an early data release were about 90 million unique TCRs drawn from HLA-typed donors. General study points: As a later analysis showed, several of the most significant clusters appeared to be linked to common viral pathogens. The authors later found HLA-associated TCR beta chains more clonally expanded than equally common others. Later analysis identified around 15,000 TCR beta sequences associated with HLA alleles, using a false discovery rate threshold of 0.05.

60 Vbeta and 13 Jbeta primers were used in PCR. Repertoires were generated with immunoSEQ multiplex PCR, while TCRdb's copy carries only in-frame clones and drops some. This table holds about 130,000 clones, 64% found once. In its sample, this clone was seen a few times. Its antigen is undetermined. The CDR3 covers 16 residues. Germline CDR1 reads LNHDA; CDR2 reads SQIVND (reference sequence). After removal of 7 bases from V and 4 bases from J, the junction contained 10 bases not matched to a gene. This TCR came from a woman aged 40 to 50 in good health and CMV-seronegative. Sequencing was done on a sample of PBMCs. The J gene is TRBJ1-2, the V gene TRBV19; 12 bases are a match to TRBD1. The CDR3 DNA reads as TGTGCCAGTACCGGGACAGGGGGCAACCCTAGCTATGGCTACACCTTC. It codes for CASTGTGGNPSYGYTF.